This T cell receptor (beta chain) stems from a study of CD8+ T cells in alopecia areata (dated by TCRdb to the late 2010s). Regarding the complete study: The treated patients took part in an open-label pilot trial in which moderate-to-severe alopecia areata was treated with oral tofacitinib at 5 to 10 mg twice daily. Patients stayed on tofacitinib for 6 to 18 months and then had 6 months of follow-up off drug so that delayed response and recurrence could be assessed. Disease severity in treated patients was measured with the SALT score, which quantifies the percentage of affected scalp surface area. High-throughput TCRbeta sequencing was used to examine T cell clonal expansion in alopecia areata in both the C3H/HeJ mouse model and human patients. Human TCRbeta sequencing covered scalp tissue and sorted CD4+ and CD8+ peripheral blood T cells from patchy and totalis/universalis alopecia areata patients and healthy controls. Biopsies were taken from tofacitinib-treated patients at baseline and again at 4 and 24 weeks into treatment, and several of those patients also had a later scalp biopsy. Scalp clonality was compared across normal scalp (n=4), patchy alopecia areata scalp (n=8), and alopecia totalis/universalis scalp (n=8). RNA came from the PAXgene miRNA kit for fixed scalp, the miRNeasy kit for PBMCs, and the RNeasy kit for mouse skin. immunoSEQ multiplex PCR using 35 Vbeta forward primers and 13 Jbeta reverse primers was used to amplify TCRbeta CDR3 regions.

Results and caveats for the whole study, not just this receptor: Many expanded lesional clones persisted in scalp and blood during tofacitinib treatment, which may partly explain relapse after stopping treatment. The treated cohort was small, with a single nonresponder, so links between baseline CD8+ expansion and response need larger studies. Unlike mouse skin, where gammadelta T cells dominate, normal human skin contains resident alphabeta T cells that get sequenced too, which complicates analysis of the scalp TCR repertoire. Shared TCR sequences between patients were less evident than in mice, which may be partly attributable to HLA diversity in the patient population. With tofacitinib, both scalp clonality and the number of expanded CD8+ clones among the top 100 scalp clones went down significantly. Compared with normal scalp, lesional scalp, particularly in alopecia totalis/universalis, had higher clonality and more expanded CD8+ clones, which suggests antigenic drive.

Note on this clone: What this receptor recognizes is not known. Base qualities were left out, and no much larger clone turns up one base away.

This specimen's treatment or condition label, interpreted: oral pan-JAK inhibitor, 5-10 mg twice daily. Peripheral blood and lesional scalp punch biopsies were obtained from patients with alopecia areata. PBMCs were separated by density centrifugation and stained for CD3, CD4 and CD8, after which CD4+ and CD8+ T cells were sorted on a FACSAria. Reading the germline V gene (reference sequence) gives CDR1 MNHEY and CDR2 SMNVEV. Measured from the cysteine to the phenylalanine, the CDR3 is 15 residues long. Here the CDR3 DNA is all that survives: 45 bases in frame from base 1. V is pared back by 3 bases and J by 1 base, with 10 bases lying between the germline termini. The library was generated by the immunoSEQ multiplex PCR assay. For TCR sequencing, RNA was extracted from every sample and reverse transcribed into cDNA to serve as template. SuperScript III was used to make first-strand cDNA, primed with a 2:1 mix of oligo-dT and random hexamers. Amplification bias was assessed with a synthetic immune receptor repertoire, and residual bias was removed computationally. In the authors' own workflow: Raw reads were preprocessed to remove errors, and CDR3 was defined according to IMGT conventions as the region from the conserved cysteine to phenylalanine. To get clonality, Shannon entropy was normalized by log2 of the number of productive unique TCRs and the result was subtracted from 1. Whether scalp clones were CD4 or CD8 was inferred by matching scalp TCRbeta sequences against CD4 and CD8 repertoires sorted from blood. TCRdb retrieved this table from immuneACCESS and kept in-frame rearrangements only. Not all clones are present; in checked studies, unresolved V genes account for under half, and no reason is known for the remainder. The D gene and trimming were derived from the DNA, and the V and J assignments and clone size from that table. The sample table lists about 180,000 clones, about 51% of them with a count of one. The ten largest make up 10% of the sample.

The sample was CD8+ T cells sorted from blood, taken around week 54, from a patient treated with tofacitinib. The receptor comes from a human donor with alopecia areata. The sequence is built from TRBV27 and TRBJ1-5, with no confident D gene call. CDR3 reads: CASSFGPGSNQPQHF. The sequenced DNA is TGTGCCAGCAGTTTCGGGCCTGGCAGCAATCAGCCCCAGCATTTT.